Listed here are 6 T cell receptor beta chains from one sample, sequenced in a study of blood T cell repertoires in COVID-19. Profiling relied on immunoSEQ multiplex PCR, and the TCRdb table lists in-frame clones only, not all of them. The data hold about 110,000 clones, with about three quarters observed a single time. Sequencing used peripheral blood. The receptors were gathered from a woman aged 35 to 49 with acute or convalescent COVID-19.

The rearrangement uses TRBV19 and TRBJ1-2, with D perhaps matching TRBD1 (5 bases). V was cut by 6 bases and J by 1 base, with 12 bases left in between. The germline V gene has CDR1 LNHDA and CDR2 SQIVND (reference sequence). The CDR3 loop spans 14 amino acids. The chain's CDR3 is CASSTGILNYGYTF. The CDR3 DNA is TGTGCCAGTAGCACAGGTATCCTTAACTATGGCTACACCTTC.

This clone was counted at least ten times. The chain couples TRBV5-6 to TRBJ2-1; D might be TRBD1 (6 bases). The CDR3 has 12 amino acids. Trimming cost V 2 bases and J 11 bases, with 11 bases left between them. Germline CDR1 and CDR2: SGHDT and YYEEEE. CDR3 residues: CASSFPQGKQFF. CDR3 nucleotide sequence: TGTGCCAGCAGCTTCCCACAGGGAAAGCAGTTCTTC.

The genes are TRBV5-1 and TRBJ2-1; weak D call: TRBD1 (6 bases). Per the germline V gene, CDR1 is SGHRS and CDR2 is YFSETQ. This CDR3 contains 14 residues. V lost 1 base and J 7 bases, leaving 12 bases between the germline ends. CDR3 amino acids: CASSLTGRENEQFF. CDR3 bases: TGCGCCAGCAGCTTGACAGGGAGAGAGAATGAGCAGTTCTTC. The full variable domain, with the rest looked up from reference TRBV5-1 and TRBJ2-1, is KAGVTQTPRYLIKTRGQQVTLSCSPISGHRSVSWYQQTPGQGLQFLFEYFSETQRNKGNFPGRFSGRQFSNSRSEMNVSTLELGDSALYLCASSLTGRENEQFFGPGTRLTVL.

The chain has TRBV9 and TRBJ2-3, with TRBD2 matching 8 bases. This CDR3 has 16 amino acids. Germline-derived CDR1 and CDR2 are SGDLS and YYNGEE. Unmatched junction bases numbered 9, after V lost 0 bases and J lost 6 bases. The CDR3, as DNA: TGTGCCAGCAGCGTAGCCACGGGGGGGGGCCCGGATACGCAGTATTTT. Translation: CASSVATGGGPDTQYF.

This clone appeared a few times. The V gene is TRBV28, the J gene TRBJ1-5, with D possibly matching TRBD1 (5 bases). Trimming shortened V by 9 bases and J by 6 bases, and 18 bases separated the two germline ends. The CDR3 consists of 14 residues. Germline CDR1 is MDHEN and CDR2 is SYDVKM. The chain's CDR3 is CASTAPGGFQPQHF. The CDR3 DNA reads TGTGCCAGTACTGCTCCCGGGGGGTTTCAGCCCCAGCATTTT.

The rearrangement joins TRBV5-1 to TRBJ1-3; no clear D. Looked up from germline, CDR1 is SGHRS and CDR2 is YFSETQ. V was shortened by 2 bases and J by 0 bases, with 15 bases between the two germline ends. The CDR3 is made up of 17 amino acids. CDR3 bases: TGCGCCAGCAGCTTTGTACCCCGTACGGGCTCTGGAAACACCATATATTTT. It yields the protein CASSFVPRTGSGNTIYF.